This record covers a single T cell receptor (beta chain). This sample was taken from a study of shared clonotypes between healthy human individuals. Repertoires were generated with immunoSEQ multiplex PCR, while TCRdb's copy carries only in-frame clones and drops some. Here the sample spans about 2.1 million clones, just under 95% being singletons. The CDR3 loop spans 17 amino acids. Germline CDR1 reads ENHRY; CDR2 reads SYGVKD. Losses at the gene ends were 1 base for V and 7 bases for J; bases not matched to a gene: 9. Naive CD8 populations comprised CD45RO-negative cells positively selected for CCR7, excluding terminally differentiated effector memory CD45RA+ cells.

This sequence joins TRBV10-3 and TRBJ2-1; TRBD2 matches 11 bases. Sequencing was done on a sample of naive CD8+ T cells from PBMCs. The TCR comes from a man aged 18 to 29 in good health. Some clones in this sample may be carry-over from other donors' samples. CDR3 residues: CAISEFPGTSGFNEQFF. The DNA for the CDR3 is TGTGCCATCAGTGAGTTTCCCGGGACTAGCGGTTTTAATGAGCAGTTCTTC.